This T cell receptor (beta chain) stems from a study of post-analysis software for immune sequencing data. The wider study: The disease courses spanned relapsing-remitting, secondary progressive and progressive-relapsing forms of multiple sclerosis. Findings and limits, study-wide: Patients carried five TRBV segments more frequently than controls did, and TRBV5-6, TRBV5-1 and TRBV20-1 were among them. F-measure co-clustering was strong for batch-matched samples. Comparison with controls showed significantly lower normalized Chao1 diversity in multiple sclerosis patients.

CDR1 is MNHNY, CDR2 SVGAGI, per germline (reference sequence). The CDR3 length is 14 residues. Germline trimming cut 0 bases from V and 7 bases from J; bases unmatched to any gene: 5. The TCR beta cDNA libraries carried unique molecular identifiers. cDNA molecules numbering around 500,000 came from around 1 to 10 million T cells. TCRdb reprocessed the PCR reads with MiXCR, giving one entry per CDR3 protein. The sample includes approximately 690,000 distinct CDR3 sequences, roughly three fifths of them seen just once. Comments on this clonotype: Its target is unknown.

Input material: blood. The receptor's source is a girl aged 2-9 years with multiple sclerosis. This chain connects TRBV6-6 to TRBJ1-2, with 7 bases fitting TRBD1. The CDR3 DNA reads TGTGCCAGCAGTTACTCGAGTACAGGGGTTGGCTACACCTTC. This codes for CASSYSSTGVGYTF.